This TCR beta chain was retrieved from a study of T cells expressing NK-cell markers. Study context: Seven of the eight sequenced donors were classified as HCMV-seropositive, and one was classified as seronegative.

Study observations and caveats: Whether expanded NKG2C+ T cell clones were HCMV specific stayed uncertain.

Making the TCR beta cDNA relied on 5'RACE template switching with UMIs. TCRdb processed the 5' RACE reads again and assigns one entry to each CDR3 protein, with no DNA. Recorded for this sample: 500,000 to 700,000 distinct CDR3 sequences. CDR1 MNHNS and CDR2 SASEGT come from the germline V gene. The CDR3 is made up of 17 amino acids. Points on this clonotype: The antigen remains undetermined.

The chain couples TRBV6-1 to TRBJ1-5; absent DNA, TCRdb's TRBD1 call cannot be checked. Sequenced input: blood T cells: a sorted CD56 or NKG2C T cell subset, CD4+ or CD8+ T cells, or bulk PBMC T cells (not recorded which). The sequence derives from a young man in good health. CDR3: CASRVGGGGTSNQPQHF.